The entry below gives a single T cell receptor beta chain sequence along with its context. The antigen is not known. Expressed TCRB transcripts were sequenced because the entire RNA isolate underwent reverse transcription. Sequencing of naive, central memory and regulatory T cell samples gave an average of around 3.8 million reads. Assay: immunoSEQ multiplex PCR; the TCRdb copy retains only in-frame clones and omits some. The sample gives a few hundred thousand clones, 8.5% to 10% of which show up once; approximately 0.6% is in the top ten. The data were taken from a study of beta chain features in type 1 diabetes. General study findings and limits: It was among patients, rather than healthy donors, that naive, central memory and Treg TCRB repertoires appeared more similar. TCRB CDR3s were moderately but significantly shorter in Type 1 diabetes patients in all four CD4+ subsets.

The sample comprised central memory CD4+ T cells from blood. This receptor was obtained from a man between 25 and 39 years old with type 1 diabetes.

Written as DNA, the CDR3 is TGTGCCAGCAAGAAGACAGGGGAGTATCAGCCCCAGCATTTT. It specifies CASKKTGEYQPQHF. The chain employs TRBV2 and TRBJ1-5; 8 nucleotides align to TRBD1. Germline CDR1 and CDR2: SNHLY and FYNNEI. The CDR3 spans 14 residues. Germline trimming cut 7 bases from V and 5 bases from J; bases unmatched to any gene: 7.